The T cell receptor (beta chain) described here comes from a study of identical twins. CDR3 length equals 12 residues. Germline V lookup: CDR1 DFQATT, CDR2 SNEGSKA (reference sequence). Trimming left V 4 bases short and J 1 base short, with 7 bases between. A template switching step contributed a universal primer site, while unique molecular identifiers were present in the cDNA. TCRdb fed the 5' RACE reads into MiXCR, producing one record per CDR3 protein. The table has 600,000 to 700,000 distinct CDR3 sequences, about 20% seen once. This clonotype was detected many times. The same sample was also used in a study of T cells expressing NK-cell markers. As that report states: Seropositivity for HCMV was found in seven of the eight sequenced donors, with one seronegative.

Sequencing was done on a sample of PBMCs. The genes are TRBV20-1 and TRBJ2-5; the D is unclear. The source of this sequence is a woman younger than 35 in good health. CDR3 residues: CSATPFQETQYF. The CDR3 nucleotides are TGCAGTGCTACGCCGTTCCAAGAGACCCAGTACTTC.